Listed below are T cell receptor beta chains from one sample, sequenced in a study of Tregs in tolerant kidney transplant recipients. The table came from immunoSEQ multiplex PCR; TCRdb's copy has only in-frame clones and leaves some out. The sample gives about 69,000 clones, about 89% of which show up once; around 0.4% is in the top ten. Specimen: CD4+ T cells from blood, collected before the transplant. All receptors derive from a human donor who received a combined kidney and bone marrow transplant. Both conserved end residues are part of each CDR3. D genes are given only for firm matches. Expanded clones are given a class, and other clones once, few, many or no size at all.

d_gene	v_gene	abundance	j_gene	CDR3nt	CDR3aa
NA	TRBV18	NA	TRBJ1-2	TGTGCCAGCTCACCCGGGGGAGCTAACTATGGCTACACCTTC	CASSPGGANYGYTF
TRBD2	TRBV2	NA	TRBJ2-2	TGTGCCAGCAGAGGACTAGCGGGAGAGACCGGGGAGCTGTTTTTT	CASRGLAGETGELFF
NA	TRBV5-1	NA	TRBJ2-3	TGCGCCAGCAGCTTGTCGCGGAGGGATTACACAGATACGCAGTATTTT	CASSLSRRDYTDTQYF
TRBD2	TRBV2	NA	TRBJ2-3	TGTGCCACCCAGCGGGAGCCGTTGCTTAATACGCAGTATTTT	CATQREPLLNTQYF
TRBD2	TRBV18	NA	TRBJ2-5	TGTGCCAGCTCACCACCGGGACTAGGGGCCGGGACCCAGTACTTC	CASSPPGLGAGTQYF
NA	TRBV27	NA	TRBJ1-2	TGTGCCAGCAGTTTATCGGCCGACAGCTACTATGGCTACACCTTC	CASSLSADSYYGYTF
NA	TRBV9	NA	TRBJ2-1	TGTGCCAGCAGCGTGGGCAGAAACTCCTACAATGAGCAGTTCTTC	CASSVGRNSYNEQFF
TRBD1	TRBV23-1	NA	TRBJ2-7	TGCGCCAGCAGTCACAAGGTCCAGGGGGCGAGGGAGCAGTACTTC	CASSHKVQGAREQYF
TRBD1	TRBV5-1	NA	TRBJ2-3	TGCGCCAGCAGAGGACAGGGGTCTTCATCCACAGATACGCAGTATTTT	CASRGQGSSSTDTQYF
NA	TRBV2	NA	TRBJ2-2	TGTGCCAGCAGTACCGGGTTCCCGAGGACCGGGGAGCTGTTTTTT	CASSTGFPRTGELFF
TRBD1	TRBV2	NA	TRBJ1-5	TGTGCCAGCGCTCCCAGGACAGGGGATCAGCCCCAGCATTTT	CASAPRTGDQPQHF
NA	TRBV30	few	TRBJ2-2	TGTGCCTGGAGCCGGGACTCAAGGAACACCGGGGAGCTGTTTTTT	CAWSRDSRNTGELFF
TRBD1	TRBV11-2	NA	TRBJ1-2	TGTGCCAGCAGCTTAGATCTCGCCACAGGGGGCAGTGGCTACACCTTC	CASSLDLATGGSGYTF
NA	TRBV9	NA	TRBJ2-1	TGTGCCAGCAGCGTAGCGGGGACAACCTGGGATGAGCAGTTCTTC	CASSVAGTTWDEQFF
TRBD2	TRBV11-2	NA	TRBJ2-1	TGTGCCAGCAACAGCGGGGCGGGTTTCTCCTACAATGAGCAGTTCTTC	CASNSGAGFSYNEQFF
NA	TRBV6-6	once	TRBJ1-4	TGTGCCAGCAGGGGGGCCGGGACGGATAATGAAAAACTGTTTTTT	CASRGAGTDNEKLFF
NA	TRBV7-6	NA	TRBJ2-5	TGTGCCAGCAGCTTAGGAGCAGGGGTAGGGGAGACCCAGTACTTC	CASSLGAGVGETQYF
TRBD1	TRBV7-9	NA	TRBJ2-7	TGTGCCAGCAGTCCGTGGGGGGACAGGAGATACCTTAACTACGAGCAGTACTTC	CASSPWGDRRYLNYEQYF
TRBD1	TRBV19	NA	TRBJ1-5	TGTGCCAGTAGTATGAAAAAGGCAGGGGGCCAGCCCCAGCATTTT	CASSMKKAGGQPQHF
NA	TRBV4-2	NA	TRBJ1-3	TGTGCCAGCAGCGTACGAACGGAGGGGGGAAACACCATATATTTT	CASSVRTEGGNTIYF
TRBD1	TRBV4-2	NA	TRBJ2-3	TGTGCCAGCAGCCAAGGACAGGGAGGCACAGATACGCAGTATTTT	CASSQGQGGTDTQYF
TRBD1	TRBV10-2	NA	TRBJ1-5	TGCGCCAGTGGGGGACAGGCTTTCAATCAGCCCCAGCATTTT	CASGGQAFNQPQHF
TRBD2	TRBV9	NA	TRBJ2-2	TGTGCCAGCAGCGTAGGAGGACTAGCGAAGACCGGGGAGCTGTTTTTT	CASSVGGLAKTGELFF
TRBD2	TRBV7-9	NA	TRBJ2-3	TGTGCCAGCAGCTTAGAGACTAGCGGGAGCACAGATACGCAGTATTTT	CASSLETSGSTDTQYF
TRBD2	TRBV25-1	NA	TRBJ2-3	TGTGCCAGCAGTCCCGTGCGGGAGGGCCGCTCAGATACGCAGTATTTT	CASSPVREGRSDTQYF
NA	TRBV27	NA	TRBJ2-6	TGTGCCAGCGCTCTAAGGACTCCCTTGGGCCCTGGGGCCAACGTCCTGACTTTC	CASALRTPLGPGANVLTF
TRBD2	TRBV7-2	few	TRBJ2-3	TGTGCCAGCAGCCCTCAGAGCGGGAGGGGGGCAGATACGCAGTATTTT	CASSPQSGRGADTQYF
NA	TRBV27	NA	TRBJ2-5	TGTGCCAGCAGTTTAAACAGGGCGGAGACCCAGTACTTC	CASSLNRAETQYF
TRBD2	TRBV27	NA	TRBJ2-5	TGTGCCAGCAGTTCCTCAGCGGGGCGACAAGAGACCCAGTACTTC	CASSSSAGRQETQYF